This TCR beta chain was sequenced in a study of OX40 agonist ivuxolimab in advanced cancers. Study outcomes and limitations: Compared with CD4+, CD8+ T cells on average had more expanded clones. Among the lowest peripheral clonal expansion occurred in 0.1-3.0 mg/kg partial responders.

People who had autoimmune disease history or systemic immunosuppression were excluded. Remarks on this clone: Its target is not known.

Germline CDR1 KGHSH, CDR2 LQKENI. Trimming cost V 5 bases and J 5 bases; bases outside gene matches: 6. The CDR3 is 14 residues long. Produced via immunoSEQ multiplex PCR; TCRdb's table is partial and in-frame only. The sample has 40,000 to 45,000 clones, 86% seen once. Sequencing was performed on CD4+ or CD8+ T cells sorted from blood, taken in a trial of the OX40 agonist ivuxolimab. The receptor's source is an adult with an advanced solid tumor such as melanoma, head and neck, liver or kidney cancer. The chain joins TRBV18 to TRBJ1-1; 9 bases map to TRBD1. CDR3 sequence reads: CASSYRDRVTEAFF. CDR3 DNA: TGTGCCAGCTCATACCGGGACAGGGTTACTGAAGCTTTCTTT.